This T cell receptor beta chain was documented in a study of blood T cell repertoires in COVID-19 (dated by TCRdb to 2018 to 2021). About the study as a whole: Samples from collaborators originated in the United States, Italy and Spain and spanned both the acute and convalescent phases of COVID-19. The material from the prospective study consisted of cDNA or gDNA derived from T cells, B-cell-depleted T cells, or PBMCs. Deeply sampled blood TCRbeta repertoires from subjects exposed to, actively infected with, or recovered from COVID-19 were included in the dataset. The repertoires were made available in a free public database intended to serve as a resource for research on the immune response to SARS-CoV-2. The samples were drawn from the first 160 participants of the ongoing ImmuneRACE study and from 1,254 subjects provided by 6 global collaborators. Nearly every sample came with metadata listing a de-identified subject ID, COVID-19 status, age in years and sex. HLA class I and class II types, where available, came from metadata supplied by the sample provider rather than from assay-based typing. Findings and caveats that apply to the study as a whole: The quantity of clinical and demographic metadata differed by source and by participant and was supplied without curation.

TCRbeta CDR3 regions were amplified from genomic DNA by means of the immunoSEQ Assay, a bias-controlled multiplex PCR. The original pipeline was this. The number of nucleated cells in each sample was estimated from the amplification of reference gene primers within the assay. Sequence reads were collapsed and filtered to measure the absolute abundance of every unique TCRbeta CDR3 rearrangement. For each sample, productive Simpson clonality was calculated as the square root of Simpson's diversity index over productive rearrangements. Here the immuneACCESS table is served through TCRdb, limited to in-frame sequences with V and J called. Missing clones are a known gap in these copies; in checked studies unresolved V genes cover under half, and the rest lacks a known reason. That table is the source of V, J and clone size, and D and trimming were worked out from the DNA. Counted in this sample were about 100,000 clones; 85% of them appeared once. The top ten constitute around 1.9% of the sample.

Collaborating institutions collected whole blood in K2EDTA tubes following their own protocols. For TCRbeta analysis, collaborator samples were shipped as frozen whole blood, as isolated PBMCs, or as DNA extracted from either sample type. Comments on this clone: Its antigen remains unidentified. No much larger clone is present one base from it, and per-base qualities are unavailable.

From the cysteine up to the phenylalanine, the CDR3 has a length of 17 residues. Of the read, only the CDR3 DNA is kept; its 51 bases are in frame from base 1. The germline V end is reduced by 1 base and the J end by 6 bases; junction bases left unmatched: 7. As encoded in the germline V gene, CDR1 is LGHNA while CDR2 is YNFKEQ. The chain is made from TRBV4-2 and TRBJ1-6; TRBD1 aligns with 9 central bases. This TCR was recovered from a woman in her 70s with active or convalescent COVID-19. Sequencing was carried out using peripheral blood. The bases are TGTGCCAGCAGCCAAGTGGGGGACAGGGCGGTTAATTCACCCCTCCACTTT. It codes for CASSQVGDRAVNSPLHF.